This entry lists 26 T cell receptor beta chains sequenced from one sample in a study of PD-L1 blockade in urothelial cancer. The method was immunoSEQ multiplex PCR; TCRdb's version includes in-frame clones alone and lacks a portion of them. Of roughly 51,000 clones in the sample, about 85% were seen once. The sample's time point: peripheral blood 6 weeks after treatment start. The specimen comprised PBMCs, sampled around atezolizumab (anti-PD-L1) treatment. These receptors originate from a man in his fifties with urothelial cancer.

The chain carries TRBV7-9 and TRBJ2-1, with 16 bases identical to TRBD2. Germline assignment: CDR1 SEHNR and CDR2 FQNEAQ (reference sequence). The CDR3 is 15 amino acids. V trimming: 3 bases; J trimming: 13 bases; junction bases outside the gene matches: 6. The CDR3 spells CASSLGLAGGDEQFF. The CDR3 DNA sequence: TGTGCCAGCAGCTTGGGACTAGCGGGGGGGGACGAACAGTTCTTC.

V and J are TRBV14 and TRBJ2-7, with TRBD2 matching 11 bases. Trimming cost V 0 bases and J 1 base; bases outside gene matches: 11. The CDR3 runs to 19 residues. Looked up from germline, CDR1 is SGHDN and CDR2 is FVKESK. CDR3 sequence (DNA): TGTGCCAGCAGCCAAGATATGGGTGCTAGCGGGGGGTTATCCTACGAGCAGTACTTC. It is translated as CASSQDMGASGGLSYEQYF.

In this sample, this clone turned up a few times. This chain links TRBV30 with TRBJ1-1; 9 bases match TRBD1. Germline V gene sequence: CDR1 GTSNPN, CDR2 SVGIG (reference sequence). This CDR3 contains 16 residues. V was pared by 2 bases and J by 2 bases, with 9 bases of the junction left unmatched. The CDR3 bases are TGTGCCTGGAGTCCATGGACAGGGGTAACTAACACTGAAGCTTTCTTT. Its protein product is CAWSPWTGVTNTEAFF.

V gene TRBV6-1 combines with J gene TRBJ2-1, with TRBD2 identical over 10 bases. The germline CDR1 and CDR2 sequences are MNHNS and SASEGT. The CDR3 loop spans 18 amino acids. J was trimmed by 4 bases and V by 1 base; bases with no gene match: 10. The CDR3 DNA reads TGTGCCAGCAGTGAAGGCCTTAGCGGGGGGCCCCTTTACAATGAGCAGTTCTTC. Translating gives CASSEGLSGGPLYNEQFF.

The chain links TRBV9 to TRBJ2-2; 14 bases are a match to TRBD2. The CDR3 is 16 amino acids. With V trimmed by 4 bases and J by 7 bases, 6 bases remained unmatched. CDR1 and CDR2 from the germline V gene are SGDLS and YYNGEE. For the CDR3, the DNA is TGTGCCAGCAGCCCCCGACTAGCGGGAGGGGGCGGGGAGCTGTTTTTT. It translates to CASSPRLAGGGGELFF.

This chain links TRBV30 with TRBJ1-5, with no clear D. The V end lost 0 bases, the J end lost 0 bases, and 9 bases lay between the germline ends. From germline, CDR1 is GTSNPN and CDR2 SVGIG (reference sequence). This CDR3 spans 15 amino acids. The CDR3 bases are TGTGCCTGGAGTGTACGGGTCCCTAGCAATCAGCCCCAGCATTTT. Amino acids: CAWSVRVPSNQPQHF.

This chain joins TRBV2 and TRBJ2-7; D gene ambiguous. The V and J ends lost 3 bases and 0 bases respectively, with 15 bases between them. The CDR3 length is 16 residues. Per the germline V gene, CDR1 is SNHLY and CDR2 is FYNNEI. The CDR3 region is CASSDVRFPSSYEQYF. The CDR3 DNA follows: TGTGCCAGCAGTGACGTCAGGTTCCCGAGCTCCTACGAGCAGTACTTC.

This clone was counted between two and nine times. The chain recombines TRBV11-2 with TRBJ2-1; D might be TRBD2 (6 bases). This CDR3 region has 17 residues. Germline V lookup: CDR1 SGHAT, CDR2 FQNNGV. Trimming cost V 4 bases and J 3 bases, with 19 bases left between them. CDR3 DNA: TGTGCCAGCAGCTCCCGATGGGCGGGGTGGGACTACAATGAGCAGTTCTTC. Translation gives CASSSRWAGWDYNEQFF.

This chain uses TRBV11-3 with TRBJ2-7, with TRBD2 matching over 7 bases. CDR3 length: 15 amino acids. Trimming took 2 bases from V and 3 from J; bases not matched to a gene: 7. CDR1 and CDR2 (germline): SGHNT, YENEEA. The CDR3 reads CASSLWASGYYEQYF. The CDR3, as DNA: TGTGCCAGCAGCTTATGGGCTAGCGGTTACTACGAGCAGTACTTC.

This chain links TRBV23-1 with TRBJ2-2; 9 nucleotides agree with TRBD1. TRBV23-1 is assigned to the ORF class and has an uncertain function. V shed 2 bases, J shed 2 bases, and the junction held 6 bases outside the gene matches. This CDR3 has 17 residues. The CDR3 protein is CASSQIGQGLNTGELFF. DNA for the CDR3: TGCGCCAGCAGTCAAATCGGACAGGGGTTAAACACCGGGGAGCTGTTTTTT.

This chain connects TRBV6-5 to TRBJ2-1, with 11 bases aligning to TRBD1. This CDR3 is built from 16 residues. V dropped 2 bases and J dropped 8; count of bases not matched to a gene: 8. Germline lookup yields CDR1 MNHEY and CDR2 SVGAGI. The CDR3 DNA reads as TGTGCCAGCAGTTACCTTGGACAGGGGGCCGTCGATGAGCAGTTCTTC. This gives the protein CASSYLGQGAVDEQFF.

The V call is TRBV7-2, the J call TRBJ2-2, with TRBD1 matching over 7 bases. J gave up 3 bases and V 6 bases, and 4 bases lay outside the gene matches. This CDR3 region has 14 residues. The germline gives CDR1 SGHTA, CDR2 FQGNSA. This CDR3 reads CASSETGDTGELFF. The CDR3 bases are TGTGCCAGCAGTGAAACAGGGGACACCGGGGAGCTGTTTTTT.

This chain's CDR3 is CASSLTGSAYNEQFF. DNA of the CDR3: TGTGCCAGCTCCCTTACAGGGTCTGCCTACAATGAGCAGTTCTTC. The rearrangement joins TRBV18 to TRBJ2-1, with D perhaps TRBD1 (6 bases). This CDR3 spans 15 amino acids. Trimming cost V 6 bases and J 2 bases, with 14 bases left between them. Germline-derived CDR1 and CDR2 are KGHSH and LQKENI.

This chain links TRBV6-4 with TRBJ2-3, with D perhaps TRBD2 (6 bases). Between the trimmed V and J ends, which lost 2 bases and 11 bases, there was a span of 11 bases. The CDR3 length is 12 residues. Germline CDR1 and CDR2: MRHNA and SNTAGT. As DNA, the CDR3 is TGTGCCAGCAGTGACATGACTAGTAGGCAGTATTTT. It specifies CASSDMTSRQYF.

CDR3 DNA sequence: TGTGCCAGCAGTTCAAACCGTGACTACGGGAGGACAACCTACGAGCAGTACTTC. This encodes CASSSNRDYGRTTYEQYF. This chain connects TRBV27 to TRBJ2-7; TRBD2 agrees at 7 bases. The V and J ends lost 4 bases and 2 bases, in that order; junction bases with no gene match: 17. Germline lookup yields CDR1 MNHEY and CDR2 SMNVEV (reference sequence). This CDR3 comprises 18 residues.

This clone was seen a few times. The CDR3 region is CASSQPGLAGNEQFF. CDR3 coding DNA: TGCGCCAGCAGCCAGCCGGGACTAGCGGGGAATGAGCAGTTCTTC. V and J are TRBV5-1 and TRBJ2-1, with TRBD2 matching 13 bases. The CDR3 has 15 residues. With 4 bases clipped from V and 7 bases from J, the junction kept 5 bases outside the gene matches. Germline-derived CDR1 and CDR2 are SGHRS and YFSETQ.

The rearrangement links TRBV30 to TRBJ2-3; no firm D call. Trimming removed 5 bases at V and 3 bases at J, with 6 bases between. CDR3 size: 11 residues. The germline gives CDR1 GTSNPN, CDR2 SVGIG (reference sequence). The CDR3 spells CAWRRTDTQYF. The CDR3 coding sequence is TGTGCCTGGCGTAGAACAGATACGCAGTATTTT.

The rearrangement links TRBV5-5 to TRBJ1-2, with D perhaps TRBD1 (5 bases). Trimming removed 4 bases at V and 4 bases at J, with 17 bases between. Germline CDR1 SGHKS, CDR2 YYEKEE (reference sequence). There are 15 residues in the CDR3. In DNA, the CDR3 is TGTGCCAGCAGCCGGGACGCGGGGAGCCTCTATGGCTACACCTTC. Its translation: CASSRDAGSLYGYTF.

V usage is TRBV12-5 and J usage is TRBJ2-7; 8 nucleotides line up with TRBD2. The germline V gene encodes CDR1 LGHNT and CDR2 FRNRAP. V shed 6 bases, J shed 5 bases, and the junction held 12 bases outside the gene matches. The length of the CDR3 is 15 residues. CDR3 sequence (DNA): TGTGCTAGTGGCCATACTAGCGGATTGCCCCACGAGCAGTACTTC. Translated, it gives CASGHTSGLPHEQYF.

This rearrangement joins TRBV6-5 to TRBJ1-1; D uncertain. Germline lookup yields CDR1 MNHEY and CDR2 SVGAGI. V was cut by 6 bases and J by 4 bases, with 18 bases left in between. The CDR3 has 15 amino acids. CDR3 sequence: CASSKTQFRGTEAFF. The CDR3 DNA sequence: TGTGCCAGCAGCAAAACACAGTTTCGGGGCACTGAAGCTTTCTTT.

This chain joins TRBV11-2 and TRBJ2-7; TRBD1 is a possible D gene (5 bases). The CDR3 totals 14 residues. V was shortened by 1 base and J by 0 bases, with 7 bases between the two germline ends. The germline V gene has CDR1 SGHAT and CDR2 FQNNGV. In nucleotides, the CDR3 is TGTGCCAGCAGCTTAGTACAGGTCTCCTACGAGCAGTACTTC. Its protein product is CASSLVQVSYEQYF. Full variable domain (rest looked up from reference TRBV11-2 and TRBJ2-7): EAGVAQSPRYKIIEKRQSVAFWCNPISGHATLYWYQQILGQGPKLLIQFQNNGVVDDSQLPKDRFSAERLKGVDSTLKIQPAKLEDSAVYLCASSLVQVSYEQYFGPGTRLTVT.

The V call is TRBV7-3, the J call TRBJ2-3; 11 bases are shared with TRBD2. Germline V CDR1 and CDR2: SGHTA, FQGTGA. The CDR3 is made up of 16 amino acids. V dropped 1 base and J dropped 4; count of bases not matched to a gene: 4. The CDR3 sequence is CASSLKGTSGADTQYF. The CDR3 DNA is TGTGCCAGCAGCTTAAAGGGGACTAGCGGAGCAGATACGCAGTATTTT.

This chain connects TRBV7-9 to TRBJ2-1; TRBD2 might be the D (7 bases). This CDR3 has 12 amino acids. The germline V and J ends were trimmed by 5 bases and 8 bases, with 10 bases remaining between them. The germline gives CDR1 SEHNR, CDR2 FQNEAQ (reference sequence). The DNA for the CDR3 is TGTGCCAGCAGCCGAGGGGGGGATGAGCAGTTCTTC. Protein sequence: CASSRGGDEQFF.

This CDR3 reads CASSPYLDLNTEAFF. The CDR3 DNA reads as TGTGCCAGCAGCCCCTACCTGGACTTGAACACTGAAGCTTTCTTT. The chain uses TRBV4-2 and TRBJ1-1; D remains unclear. Germline lookup yields CDR1 LGHNA and CDR2 YNFKEQ. V lost 4 bases and J lost 0, with 12 bases in between. The CDR3 totals 15 residues.

This chain connects TRBV28 to TRBJ2-7, with TRBD2 matching over 8 bases. CDR1 and CDR2 (germline): MDHEN, SYDVKM. This CDR3 has 14 residues. V was pared by 5 bases and J by 3 bases, with 6 bases of the junction left unmatched. CDR3 loop: CASSPGLAYYEQYF. CDR3 DNA sequence: TGTGCCAGCAGTCCCGGACTAGCTTACTACGAGCAGTACTTC.

CDR3: CASSYSWAAGYGYTF. In nucleotides, the CDR3 is TGTGCCAGCAGTTACTCATGGGCGGCGGGATATGGCTACACCTTC. The V call is TRBV6-6, the J call TRBJ1-2, with unresolved D. The germline gives CDR1 MNHNY, CDR2 SVGAGI (reference sequence). This CDR3 has 15 residues. Trimming left V 0 bases short and J 5 bases short, with 13 bases between.